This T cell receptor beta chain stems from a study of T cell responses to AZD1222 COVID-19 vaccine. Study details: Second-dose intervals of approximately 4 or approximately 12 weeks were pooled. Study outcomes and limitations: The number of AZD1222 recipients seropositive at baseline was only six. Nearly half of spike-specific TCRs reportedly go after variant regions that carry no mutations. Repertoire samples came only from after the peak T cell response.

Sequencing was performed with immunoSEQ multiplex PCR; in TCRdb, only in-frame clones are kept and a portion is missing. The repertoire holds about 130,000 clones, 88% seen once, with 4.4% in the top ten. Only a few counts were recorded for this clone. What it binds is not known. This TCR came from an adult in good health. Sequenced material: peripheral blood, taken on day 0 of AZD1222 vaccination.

The chain's CDR3 is CASRPGTVGGQPQHF. The CDR3 DNA sequence: TGTGCCAGCAGACCCGGGACAGTGGGGGGTCAGCCCCAGCATTTT. The J gene is TRBJ1-5, the V gene TRBV2, with 7 bases aligning to TRBD1. The ends lost 6 bases at V and 6 bases at J; junction bases unmatched: 11. CDR1 and CDR2 (germline): SNHLY, FYNNEI. The CDR3 runs to 15 residues.